The 27 T cell receptor beta chains below come from one sample, sequenced in a study of T cell repertoires in cytomegalovirus infection. MiXCR, applied by TCRdb to the reads, yields one record per CDR3 protein. The sample shows a few hundred thousand distinct CDR3 sequences, about 42% of them seen only once. Their specific antigens are unknown. Sequenced here: cultured PBMCs, sampled from culture after CMV antigen stimulation. The receptors come from a human donor in good health (CMV status not recorded). Some clones in this sample may be carry-over from other donors' samples.

The chain recombines TRBV7-6 with TRBJ2-1; 7 nucleotides agree with TRBD1. With V trimmed by 4 bases and J by 4 bases, 10 bases remained unmatched. Germline V gene sequence: CDR1 SGHVS, CDR2 FNYEAQ. The CDR3 contains 16 residues. CDR3 protein: CASSSIFRDRYNEQFF. The CDR3 nucleotides read TGTGCCAGCAGCTCGATTTTCCGGGACAGATACAATGAGCAGTTCTTC.

The J gene is TRBJ2-1, the V gene TRBV10-3, with D unclear. Germline assignment: CDR1 ENHRY and CDR2 SYGVKD. The CDR3 is 16 amino acids. V gave up 6 bases and J gave up 2 bases, with 17 bases separating them. For the CDR3, the DNA is TGTGCCATCAGCGAATCGGATGGCGGTACCTACAATGAGCAGTTCTTC. Amino acid sequence: CAISESDGGTYNEQFF.

This clonotype was counted a few times. The chain is built from TRBV7-2 and TRBJ2-7; D is undetermined. Germline loops: CDR1 SGHTA, CDR2 FQGNSA. The CDR3 is 12 residues long. The germline V and J ends were trimmed by 4 bases and 3 bases, with 7 bases remaining between them. The chain's CDR3 is CASSSGYYEQYF. CDR3 coding DNA: TGTGCCAGCAGCTCGGGTTACTACGAGCAGTACTTC.

The genes are TRBV4-1 and TRBJ2-3, with 8 nucleotides matching TRBD2. This CDR3 region has 15 residues. Germline-derived CDR1 and CDR2 are MGHRA and YSYEKL. V lost 4 bases, J lost 4 bases, and 7 bases stayed unmatched. CDR3 DNA: TGCGCCAGCAGCCCCCCGGGACTAGGGGCAGATACGCAGTATTTT. This encodes CASSPPGLGADTQYF.

The chain couples TRBV7-2 to TRBJ2-7, with D perhaps TRBD2 (6 bases). The V gene lost 2 bases and the J gene lost 0 bases, with 11 bases spanning the gap. Germline values: CDR1 SGHTA, CDR2 FQGNSA. The CDR3 runs to 15 residues. CDR3 amino acids: CASSLISGSSYEQYF. In DNA form, the CDR3 reads TGTGCCAGCAGCTTAATCTCCGGGAGCTCCTACGAGCAGTACTTC.

For this clonotype: An end of the junction does not agree with germline; a read error may underlie this. The gene calls are TRBV7-6 and TRBJ2-3, with D possibly matching TRBD2 (5 bases). Germline assignment: CDR1 SGHVS and CDR2 FNYEAQ. CDR3 length: 20 amino acids. Written as DNA, the CDR3 is TGTGCCAGCAGCTTATTATTCGGACCCAAAAATACTTCTAGCAGAGATACGCAGTATTTT. This gives the protein CASSLLFGPKNTSSRDTQYF.

This rearrangement joins TRBV12-3 or TRBV12-4 to TRBJ1-5; TRBD1 matches at 8 bases. V shed 4 bases, J shed 1 base, and the junction held 6 bases outside the gene matches. CDR3 size: 16 residues. CDR3 protein: CASSSGNRGSNQPQHF. Written as DNA, the CDR3 is TGTGCCAGCAGTTCAGGGAACAGGGGGAGCAATCAGCCCCAGCATTTT.

This clonotype showed up many times. V is TRBV7-2 and J is TRBJ2-3; 7 nucleotides agree with TRBD2. The CDR3 is 14 residues long. CDR1 SGHTA and CDR2 FQGNSA come from the germline V gene. V lost 5 bases, J lost 0 bases, and 2 bases stayed unmatched. The CDR3 region is CASSPGGSTDTQYF. DNA for the CDR3: TGTGCCAGCAGCCCCGGGGGGAGCACAGATACGCAGTATTTT.

The chain couples TRBV12-3 or TRBV12-4 to TRBJ1-6; no definite D call. The CDR3 consists of 15 residues. Trimming took 7 bases from V and 6 from J, leaving 16 bases between them. The CDR3 nucleotides read TGTGCCAGCACCTTCTTACCCCTCGGTAATTCACCCCTCCACTTT. This gives the protein CASTFLPLGNSPLHF.

The sample holds a few counts of this clonotype. The genes are TRBV25-1 and TRBJ1-1; D remains ambiguous. With 8 bases removed from V and 7 bases from J, the gap between germline ends came to 23 bases. Germline lookup yields CDR1 MGHDK and CDR2 SYGVNS. This CDR3 region has 15 residues. The CDR3 DNA follows: TGTGCCAGCCCTAGGGTGATCTGGGGTTTGCGTGAAGCTTTCTTT. Its translation is CASPRVIWGLREAFF. Full variable domain (missing parts from reference TRBV25-1 and TRBJ1-1): EADIYQTPRYLVIGTGKKITLECSQTMGHDKMYWYQQDPGMELHLIHYSYGVNSTEKGDLSSESTVSRIRTEHFPLTLESARPSHTSQYLCASPRVIWGLREAFFGQGTRLTVV.

The DNA of the CDR3 is TGTGCCAGCACTAGACAGGGGGGGTACAATGAGCAGTTCTTC. It encodes CASTRQGGYNEQFF. The chain has TRBV6-1 and TRBJ2-1, with 9 bases identical to TRBD1. V shed 7 bases, J shed 4 bases, and the junction held 5 bases outside the gene matches. This CDR3 spans 14 amino acids. The germline CDR1 and CDR2 sequences are MNHNS and SASEGT.

The V and J genes are TRBV7-9 and TRBJ2-7; weak D call: TRBD1 (5 bases). Germline values: CDR1 SEHNR, CDR2 FQNEAQ (reference sequence). Trimming took off 5 bases at V and 6 bases at J, with 20 bases between the two ends. The CDR3 has 15 residues. CDR3: CASSARDSGLGEQYF. In nucleotides, the CDR3 is TGTGCCAGCAGCGCACGTGACAGTGGTCTAGGCGAGCAGTACTTC.

About this clonotype itself: Mismatch with germline at one junction end may stem from a read error. The chain is built from TRBV7-6 and TRBJ2-1, with D possibly TRBD2 on 6 matching bases. Germline V gene data show CDR1 as SGHVS and CDR2 as FNYEAQ. The length of the CDR3 is 12 residues. CDR3 nucleotides: TGTGCCAGCACAACTAGCTACGATGAGCAGTTCTTC. It encodes CASTTSYDEQFF.

The V and J genes are TRBV7-2 and TRBJ1-3; a weak D match, TRBD1 (5 bases). Germline assignment: CDR1 SGHTA and CDR2 FQGNSA. The V and J ends lost 5 bases and 2 bases respectively, with 13 bases between them. This CDR3 is built from 15 residues. CDR3 sequence (DNA): TGTGCCAGCAGCCCACAAGGGACCACTGGAAACACCATATATTTT. As protein: CASSPQGTTGNTIYF.

J is TRBJ2-7 and V is TRBV7-9; 16 bases are shared with TRBD2. With V trimmed by 5 bases and J by 6 bases, 7 bases remained unmatched. CDR3 size: 16 residues. Looked up from germline, CDR1 is SEHNR and CDR2 is FQNEAQ (reference sequence). CDR3 protein: CASSKPGLAGGREQYF. CDR3 coding DNA: TGTGCCAGCAGCAAACCGGGACTAGCGGGGGGGCGCGAGCAGTACTTC. The full variable domain, completed using reference TRBV7-9 and TRBJ2-7, is DTGVSQNPRHKITKRGQNVTFRCDPISEHNRLYWYRQTLGQGPEFLTYFQNEAQLEKSRLLSDRFSAERPKGSFSTLEIQRTEQGDSAMYLCASSKPGLAGGREQYFGPGTRLTVT.

This chain connects TRBV27 to TRBJ2-7, with D perhaps TRBD2 (6 bases). The germline gives CDR1 MNHEY, CDR2 SMNVEV (reference sequence). V was pared by 11 bases and J by 2 bases, with 22 bases between. The CDR3 loop spans 15 amino acids. CDR3 coding DNA: TGTGCCTCCCGGTTTGGAGGGAATGCCCCCTACGAGCAGTACTTC. It codes for CASRFGGNAPYEQYF.

This rearrangement joins TRBV27 to TRBJ2-7; weak D call: TRBD1 (6 bases). Per the germline V gene, CDR1 is MNHEY and CDR2 is SMNVEV (reference sequence). Trimming cost V 5 bases and J 2 bases, with 13 bases left between them. The CDR3 is 14 amino acids. CDR3 DNA: TGTGCCAGCAGTACCTTACAGGGACCCTACGAGCAGTACTTC. This translates into CASSTLQGPYEQYF.

The J gene is TRBJ2-1, the V gene TRBV6-2 or TRBV6-3; maybe TRBD2 (6 bases). The V end was cut by 8 bases, the J end by 7 bases, with 15 bases between. Germline V gives CDR1 MNHEY, CDR2 SVGEGT. CDR3 size: 13 residues. This CDR3 reads CASLRDFPNEQFF. CDR3 sequence (DNA): TGTGCCAGCCTCAGGGACTTCCCAAATGAGCAGTTCTTC.

The chain joins TRBV19 to TRBJ2-3; either TRBD1 or TRBD2 may fit D (5 bases each). This CDR3 is 16 amino acids long. Germline V gene data show CDR1 as LNHDA and CDR2 as SQIVND (reference sequence). The V end was cut by 9 bases, the J end by 1 base, with 20 bases between. The CDR3 sequence is CARTPVGEQRTDTQYF. CDR3 nucleotide sequence: TGTGCCAGGACCCCTGTGGGGGAGCAGCGCACAGATACGCAGTATTTT.

This clonotype was observed a handful of times. V is TRBV6-5 and J is TRBJ2-7; D remains ambiguous. This CDR3 has 15 residues. Between the trimmed V and J ends, which lost 2 bases and 2 bases, there was a span of 13 bases. CDR1 is MNHEY, CDR2 SVGAGI, per germline. In DNA form, the CDR3 reads TGTGCCAGCAGTTACAGGAGTAAGGATACCTACGAGCAGTACTTC. This sequence encodes CASSYRSKDTYEQYF.

CDR3 amino acids: CASGTGSSYNEQFF. In nucleotides, the CDR3 is TGTGCCAGCGGGACAGGGAGCTCCTACAATGAGCAGTTCTTC. The chain carries TRBV6-1 and TRBJ2-1; TRBD1 matches 9 bases. J lost 0 bases, V lost 8 bases, and 2 bases had no gene match. Germline CDR1 is MNHNS and CDR2 is SASEGT. The CDR3 contains 14 residues.

This clonotype is a singleton in its sample. The rearrangement uses TRBV29-1 and TRBJ2-1, with 8 positions matching TRBD2. CDR1 and CDR2 (germline): SQVTM, ANQGSEA. CDR3 size: 14 residues. Trimming removed 7 bases from V and 0 bases from J; junction bases left unmatched: 5. CDR3: CSALAGRSYNEQFF. In nucleotides, the CDR3 is TGCAGCGCCTTAGCGGGGCGCTCCTACAATGAGCAGTTCTTC.

This clonotype showed up just a few times. As DNA, the CDR3 is TGTGCCAGCAGACCCACTACAGGGCCTTCCTACAATGAGCAGTTCTTC. It yields the protein CASRPTTGPSYNEQFF. V is TRBV7-9 and J is TRBJ2-1; a weak D match, TRBD1 (6 bases). The V end lost 6 bases, the J end lost 1 base, and 16 bases lay between the germline ends. The germline V gene has CDR1 SEHNR and CDR2 FQNEAQ (reference sequence). The CDR3 sequence is 16 residues long.

The chain uses TRBV6-2 or TRBV6-3 and TRBJ2-3, with D perhaps TRBD1 (5 bases). CDR1 and CDR2 from the germline V gene are MNHEY and SVGEGT. The CDR3 extends over 12 amino acids. Trimming took off 5 bases at V and 5 bases at J, with 8 bases between the two ends. CDR3 bases: TGTGCCAGCAGTCGGACACTAGATACGCAGTATTTT. It encodes CASSRTLDTQYF.

This clonotype was detected only a few times. This sequence joins TRBV7-8 and TRBJ2-7; D assignment may be TRBD1 or TRBD2 (5 bases each). Trimming pared 5 bases from V and 7 bases from J, leaving 15 bases between. Germline V CDR1 and CDR2: SGHVS, FQNEAQ. There are 13 residues in the CDR3. This CDR3 is CASSPGPTREQYF. The CDR3 DNA reads as TGTGCCAGCAGCCCGGGACCAACGAGGGAGCAGTACTTC.

The rearrangement uses TRBV7-8 and TRBJ1-5; D is unclear. Germline CDR1 SGHVS, CDR2 FQNEAQ. V lost 5 bases and J lost 1, with 15 bases in between. The CDR3 totals 16 residues. The CDR3 loop reads CASSEVLGLSNQPQHF. CDR3 nucleotide sequence: TGTGCCAGCAGCGAGGTACTGGGCCTCAGCAATCAGCCCCAGCATTTT.

This chain joins TRBV6-5 and TRBJ2-4, with TRBD1 identical over 7 bases. The CDR3 consists of 13 residues. The V segment lost 8 bases and the J segment 9 bases; nucleotides outside the gene matches: 10. Germline CDR1 and CDR2: MNHEY and SVGAGI. The CDR3 DNA reads as TGTGCCAGCGGTGACACAGGGGTTAGCATTCAGTACTTC. Encoded protein: CASGDTGVSIQYF.